The next 32 T cell receptor beta chains were all read from a single sample in a study of T cell responses to AZD1222 COVID-19 vaccine. Assay used: immunoSEQ multiplex PCR; TCRdb lists only in-frame clones, some missing. The profile shows roughly 120,000 clones, 80% to 90% of them singletons. The sample in question was peripheral blood, obtained on day 0 of MenACWY control vaccination. Receptors were obtained from an adult in good health.

The rearrangement joins TRBV7-9 to TRBJ2-5, with D possibly TRBD1 on 5 matching bases. V gave up 5 bases and J gave up 3 bases, with 16 bases separating them. Germline loops: CDR1 SEHNR, CDR2 FQNEAQ (reference sequence). CDR3 length equals 15 residues. The chain's CDR3 is CASSSPGAGKETQYF. The CDR3 nucleotides read TGTGCCAGCAGCAGCCCTGGGGCAGGCAAAGAGACCCAGTACTTC.

The chain recombines TRBV9 with TRBJ2-3; TRBD2 might be the D (5 bases). Trimming took off 3 bases at V and 1 base at J, with 6 bases between the two ends. Germline V gene lookup returns CDR1 SGDLS and CDR2 YYNGEE. The CDR3 totals 13 residues. CDR3 loop: CASSGSGTDTQYF. DNA of the CDR3: TGTGCCAGCAGCGGTAGCGGCACAGATACGCAGTATTTT.

The chain recombines TRBV2 with TRBJ1-5; perhaps TRBD1 as D (5 bases). CDR1 is SNHLY, CDR2 FYNNEI, per germline. The CDR3 spans 15 residues. Trimming took 6 bases from V and 0 from J, leaving 12 bases between them. The CDR3 nucleotides are TGTGCCAGCAGAGGGACGACCCTTAGCAATCAGCCCCAGCATTTT. Protein sequence: CASRGTTLSNQPQHF. Based on the CDR3 plus reference TRBV2 and TRBJ1-5, the full variable domain is EPEVTQTPSHQVTQMGQEVILRCVPISNHLYFYWYRQILGQKVEFLVSFYNNEISEKSEIFDDQFSVERPDGSNFTLKIRSTKLEDSAMYFCASRGTTLSNQPQHFGDGTRLSIL.

The J gene is TRBJ2-6, the V gene TRBV11-2; D ambiguous. Trimming left V 1 base short and J 1 base short, with 2 bases between. The V gene's germline CDR1 is SGHAT and CDR2 FQNNGV. The CDR3 sequence is 14 residues long. CDR3 amino acids: CASSLGSGANVLTF. Here the CDR3 DNA reads TGTGCCAGCAGCTTAGGGTCTGGGGCCAACGTCCTGACTTTC.

The J gene is TRBJ1-1, the V gene TRBV28; D call uncertain. With 5 bases removed from V and 3 bases from J, the gap between germline ends came to 16 bases. The CDR3 length is 15 residues. Germline assignment: CDR1 MDHEN and CDR2 SYDVKM. The CDR3 here is CASSPPYIPDTEAFF. CDR3 coding DNA: TGTGCCAGCAGTCCCCCATACATTCCGGACACTGAAGCTTTCTTT. The full variable domain, completed using reference TRBV28 and TRBJ1-1, is DVKVTQSSRYLVKRTGEKVFLECVQDMDHENMFWYRQDPGLGLRLIYFSYDVKMKEKGDIPEGYSVSREKKERFSLILESASTNQTSMYLCASSPPYIPDTEAFFGQGTRLTVV.

This clone was recorded a few times. V gene TRBV19 combines with J gene TRBJ1-3, with D hard to call. Germline CDR1 LNHDA, CDR2 SQIVND (reference sequence). This CDR3 is built from 15 residues. Trimming pared 4 bases from V and 4 bases from J, leaving 14 bases between. CDR3 protein: CASSTLGRWGNTIYF. DNA for the CDR3: TGTGCCAGTAGTACTCTCGGGAGATGGGGAAACACCATATATTTT.

The CDR3 reads CASSLHPLRAYEAFF. The DNA of the CDR3 is TGTGCCAGCAGCCTTCACCCTTTGAGGGCTTATGAAGCTTTCTTT. This chain joins TRBV6-5 and TRBJ1-1; no firm D call. CDR3 length: 15 residues. The V end lost 6 bases, the J end lost 7 bases, and 21 bases lay between the germline ends. Germline V CDR1 and CDR2: MNHEY, SVGAGI.

The chain combines TRBV3-1 (or the pseudogene TRBV3-2) with TRBJ2-1; TRBD2 might be the D (7 bases). CDR1 and CDR2 from the germline V gene are LGHDT and YNNKEL (reference sequence). V was cut by 0 bases and J by 9 bases, with 21 bases left in between. The CDR3 extends over 17 amino acids. The CDR3 region is CASSQDRSQGRETEQFF. CDR3 nucleotide sequence: TGTGCCAGCAGCCAAGATCGGTCCCAGGGGAGGGAGACTGAGCAGTTCTTC.

This clone was detected only a few times. The V call is TRBV6-1, the J call TRBJ2-7, with 10 bases matching TRBD1. With 2 bases clipped from V and 6 bases from J, the junction kept 10 bases outside the gene matches. This CDR3 has 16 amino acids. The germline gives CDR1 MNHNS, CDR2 SASEGT. CDR3: CASSESSGTGAGEQYF. The CDR3 coding sequence is TGTGCCAGCAGTGAATCTTCCGGGACAGGGGCAGGCGAGCAGTACTTC.

The chain uses TRBV27 and TRBJ2-7; the D is unclear. The CDR3 is made up of 13 amino acids. The V and J ends lost 2 bases and 1 base respectively, with 6 bases between them. Germline V lookup: CDR1 MNHEY, CDR2 SMNVEV (reference sequence). CDR3 sequence: CASSLGQSYEQYF. The CDR3 coding sequence is TGTGCCAGCAGTTTAGGTCAGTCCTACGAGCAGTACTTC.

This clone was picked up one time. This chain connects TRBV4-1 to TRBJ2-5, with TRBD2 matching over 8 bases. This CDR3 region has 17 residues. V was clipped by 0 bases and J by 5 bases; unmatched bases: 11. Germline V CDR1 and CDR2: MGHRA, YSYEKL. CDR3 loop: CASSQDPAGGLRETQYF. CDR3 DNA: TGCGCCAGCAGCCAAGATCCGGCGGGAGGTCTCCGCGAGACCCAGTACTTC.

The chain links TRBV10-3 to TRBJ1-2; D may be TRBD1 (6 bases). The germline CDR1 and CDR2 sequences are ENHRY and SYGVKD. The CDR3 is 13 amino acids. The V and J ends lost 6 bases and 8 bases respectively, with 16 bases between them. The CDR3 sequence is CAISMEDSGGYTF. The CDR3 coding sequence is TGTGCCATCAGCATGGAGGACAGCGGCGGCTACACCTTC.

The count of this clone is one. The chain recombines TRBV12-3 or TRBV12-4 with TRBJ2-7, with unresolved D. This CDR3 is built from 13 residues. V was cut by 8 bases and J by 6 bases, with 17 bases left in between. Written as DNA, the CDR3 is TGTGCCAGCGCATATGACCAATGGAGCGAGCAGTACTTC. Its translation is CASAYDQWSEQYF.

The chain joins TRBV5-6 to TRBJ2-5; 7 bases align to TRBD2. Trimming at V came to 1 base and at J to 4 bases, leaving 10 bases not matched to a gene. CDR1 is SGHDT, CDR2 YYEEEE, per germline. The CDR3 contains 16 residues. The DNA for the CDR3 is TGTGCCAGCAGCTTGTTTCGGTCGGGAGGTGGAGAGACCCAGTACTTC. This translates into CASSLFRSGGGETQYF.

The V and J genes are TRBV28 and TRBJ1-2, with unresolved D. This CDR3 comprises 13 residues. The germline gives CDR1 MDHEN, CDR2 SYDVKM. V lost 7 bases to trimming and J lost 4 bases, with 13 bases between them. The CDR3 DNA reads TGTGCCAGCACCCTGGACGCCACCTATGGCTACACCTTC. This gives the protein CASTLDATYGYTF.

The J gene is TRBJ2-2, the V gene TRBV6-5; 9 nucleotides agree with TRBD1. Germline assignment: CDR1 MNHEY and CDR2 SVGAGI. This CDR3 contains 15 residues. V shed 8 bases, J shed 4 bases, and the junction held 8 bases outside the gene matches. The CDR3 loop reads CASRTGGPGTGELFF. CDR3 coding DNA: TGTGCCAGCCGAACAGGGGGCCCGGGCACCGGGGAGCTGTTTTTT.

The V call is TRBV4-1, the J call TRBJ2-4, with 13 bases matching TRBD2. Germline trimming cut 2 bases from V and 0 bases from J; bases unmatched to any gene: 7. CDR1 is MGHRA and CDR2 is YSYEKL in the germline V gene. CDR3 length: 19 residues. The CDR3: CASSQLLAGGFLAKNIQYF. CDR3 DNA: TGCGCCAGCAGCCAATTACTAGCGGGAGGGTTTTTAGCCAAAAACATTCAGTACTTC.

This clone was observed a few times. In nucleotides, the CDR3 is TGTGCCAGCAGCCAAAAGATGAACACTGAAGCTTTCTTT. It encodes CASSQKMNTEAFF. The genes are TRBV3-1 (or the pseudogene TRBV3-2) and TRBJ1-1, with D unclear. Germline V gene data show CDR1 as LGHDT and CDR2 as YNNKEL (reference sequence). This CDR3 has 13 residues. Trimming removed 2 bases from V and 0 bases from J, with 4 bases in between.

DNA of the CDR3: TGTGCTAGTGCCCGAGACACCGGGGAGCTGTTTTTT. This codes for CASARDTGELFF. V gene TRBV12-5 combines with J gene TRBJ2-2; D gene unclear. V was cut by 7 bases and J by 3 bases, with 6 bases left in between. The CDR3 covers 12 residues. The germline V gene encodes CDR1 LGHNT and CDR2 FRNRAP.

This sequence joins TRBV24-1 and TRBJ2-1, with 7 nucleotides matching TRBD2. CDR3 length equals 16 residues. The germline gives CDR1 KGHDR, CDR2 SFDVKD. Trimming cost V 2 bases and J 0 bases; bases outside gene matches: 3. In nucleotides, the CDR3 is TGTGCCACCAGTGATTCCGGGGGGAGCTCCTACAATGAGCAGTTCTTC. Protein: CATSDSGGSSYNEQFF.

The chain couples TRBV19 to TRBJ1-5; D ambiguous. Germline V lookup: CDR1 LNHDA, CDR2 SQIVND (reference sequence). Trimming cost V 1 base and J 8 bases, with 6 bases left between them. The CDR3 consists of 12 residues. CDR3 residues: CASSIAGEPQHF. The CDR3 nucleotides read TGTGCCAGTAGTATAGCTGGAGAGCCCCAGCATTTT.

This chain uses TRBV5-6 with TRBJ1-4; D not resolved. The CDR3 runs to 15 residues. Germline CDR1 reads SGHDT; CDR2 reads YYEEEE. Trimming left V 1 base short and J 1 base short, with 8 bases between. CDR3 region: CASSLLGKTNEKLFF. CDR3 DNA: TGTGCCAGCAGCTTGCTAGGCAAAACTAATGAAAAACTGTTTTTT.

The chain is built from TRBV27 and TRBJ2-7, with D possibly TRBD1 on 5 matching bases. Per germline, CDR1 MNHEY and CDR2 SMNVEV (reference sequence). Trimming removed 5 bases from V and 5 bases from J, with 13 bases in between. There are 13 residues in the CDR3. CDR3: CASSTWTHHEQYF. In nucleotides, the CDR3 is TGTGCCAGCAGTACCTGGACACACCACGAGCAGTACTTC.

The chain carries TRBV7-8 and TRBJ2-5; no clear D gene. V was clipped by 5 bases and J by 3 bases, with 7 bases between them. Germline values: CDR1 SGHVS, CDR2 FQNEAQ. The CDR3 length is 12 residues. The chain's CDR3 is CASSPVEETQYF. CDR3 nucleotides: TGTGCCAGCAGCCCCGTTGAAGAGACCCAGTACTTC.

This chain joins TRBV2 and TRBJ1-4, with TRBD1 matching over 12 bases. V dropped 6 bases and J dropped 4; count of bases not matched to a gene: 6. There are 16 residues in the CDR3. Germline loops: CDR1 SNHLY, CDR2 FYNNEI. CDR3 region: CASRGQGASVNEKLFF. The CDR3 DNA reads as TGTGCCAGCAGGGGACAGGGGGCCTCTGTTAATGAAAAACTGTTTTTT.

V gene TRBV14 combines with J gene TRBJ2-3; weak D call: TRBD1 (6 bases). Germline V gene data show CDR1 as SGHDN and CDR2 as FVKESK. The CDR3 has 15 residues. Trimming cost V 1 base and J 2 bases, with 10 bases left between them. CDR3 DNA sequence: TGTGCCAGCAGCCAAGTCTCAGGGGTCACAGATACGCAGTATTTT. Protein sequence: CASSQVSGVTDTQYF. Drawing the rest from reference TRBV14 and TRBJ2-3, the complete variable domain is EAGVTQFPSHSVIEKGQTVTLRCDPISGHDNLYWYRRVMGKEIKFLLHFVKESKQDESGMPNNRFLAERTGGTYSTLKVQPAELEDSGVYFCASSQVSGVTDTQYFGPGTRLTVL.

This chain uses TRBV10-3 with TRBJ1-3, with D perhaps TRBD1 (6 bases). The CDR3 contains 15 residues. The V end was cut by 10 bases, the J end by 0 bases, with 16 bases between. Germline V gene sequence: CDR1 ENHRY, CDR2 SYGVKD. The CDR3 protein is CATRGGYRSGNTIYF. CDR3 in DNA: TGTGCCACCAGGGGAGGTTACCGCTCTGGAAACACCATATATTTT.

The genes are TRBV6-5 and TRBJ2-1; D may match TRBD1 or TRBD2 (5 bases each). Trimming cost V 8 bases and J 3 bases, with 14 bases left between them. The length of the CDR3 is 14 residues. The germline CDR1 and CDR2 sequences are MNHEY and SVGAGI. As DNA, the CDR3 is TGTGCCAGCCTCGAGGGGTATCGCTACAATGAGCAGTTCTTC. Its translation: CASLEGYRYNEQFF.

The chain is built from TRBV6-5 and TRBJ1-1; no firm D call. This CDR3 region has 11 residues. Looked up from germline, CDR1 is MNHEY and CDR2 is SVGAGI. Trimming removed 0 bases from V and 10 bases from J, with 6 bases in between. Written as DNA, the CDR3 is TGTGCCAGCAGTTACTCCGGGGTAGCTTTCTTT. Translated: CASSYSGVAFF.

This rearrangement joins TRBV28 to TRBJ2-7; no clear D. V was shortened by 6 bases and J by 4 bases, with 7 bases between the two germline ends. Germline V gene lookup returns CDR1 MDHEN and CDR2 SYDVKM. The CDR3 length is 11 residues. The CDR3 bases are TGTGCCAGCAGGCGTCGGTACGAGCAGTACTTC. As protein: CASRRRYEQYF.

J is TRBJ2-7 and V is TRBV18, with TRBD1 matching over 8 bases. This CDR3 contains 18 residues. V lost 1 base, J lost 3 bases, and 14 bases stayed unmatched. The V gene's germline CDR1 is KGHSH and CDR2 LQKENI. The CDR3 DNA reads TGTGCCAGCTCACCACTCCGGGACACCGGGACAGGAGTCTACGAGCAGTACTTC. It encodes CASSPLRDTGTGVYEQYF.

V is TRBV6-6 and J is TRBJ2-7; D might be TRBD2 (5 bases). Germline V CDR1 and CDR2: MNHNY, SVGAGI (reference sequence). V lost 0 bases and J lost 2, with 5 bases in between. The CDR3 is 13 amino acids. The CDR3 DNA reads as TGTGCCAGCAGTTACTCGGAGGCCTACGAGCAGTACTTC. Translation: CASSYSEAYEQYF.